This passage covers 31 T cell receptor beta chains from one sample sequenced in a study of CD8 T cells in Susac syndrome. RNA totalling 0.5 to 1 ug underwent reverse transcription with random hexamers. TCRdb re-called the immunoSEQ multiplex PCR reads with MiXCR, one entry per CDR3 protein. The profile covers 250,000 to 300,000 distinct CDR3 sequences, with 70% to 90% appearing a single time and around 0.22% taken by the ten largest. Sequenced input: CD8+ T cells from PBMCs. These receptors were taken from a human donor with multiple sclerosis.

The count of this clonotype is one. A read error may account for a junction end that differs from germline. This chain links TRBV5-8 with TRBJ2-7; TRBD2 matches 7 bases. The length of the CDR3 is 15 residues. Germline V lookup: CDR1 SGHTS, CDR2 YDEGEE. The CDR3 loop reads CVSSSIVGLGYEQYF. CDR3 nucleotide sequence: TGTGTCAGCAGCTCGATCGTAGGACTAGGCTACGAGCAGTACTTC.

The genes are TRBV4-3 and TRBJ2-7; 9 nucleotides agree with TRBD2. Germline trimming cut 0 bases from V and 1 base from J; bases unmatched to any gene: 10. The CDR3 has 18 amino acids. Germline values: CDR1 LGHNA, CDR2 YSLEER. CDR3 loop: CASSQEGSGSLGSYEQYF. For the CDR3, the DNA is TGCGCCAGCAGCCAAGAGGGTAGCGGGAGCCTGGGGTCCTACGAGCAGTACTTC.

This sequence joins TRBV27 and TRBJ2-1; either TRBD1 or TRBD2 may supply D (6 bases each). CDR1 and CDR2 from the germline V gene are MNHEY and SMNVEV (reference sequence). The CDR3 has 17 amino acids. V was cut by 4 bases and J by 5 bases, with 21 bases left in between. The CDR3 bases are TGTGCCAGCAGTTCTATTGGCTTCGGGGGCATAAACAATGAGCAGTTCTTC. This gives the protein CASSSIGFGGINNEQFF.

The CDR3 protein is CASSQVLTGNTGELFF. The DNA of the CDR3 is TGCGCCAGCAGCCAAGTGTTGACTGGGAACACCGGGGAGCTGTTTTTT. The chain links TRBV4-3 to TRBJ2-2; D remains unclear. The CDR3 is 16 amino acids. The germline CDR1 and CDR2 sequences are LGHNA and YSLEER. Trimming stripped 1 base from V and 1 base from J, with 10 bases between.

This clonotype was detected only once. The chain couples TRBV20-1 to TRBJ2-7, with TRBD1 matching over 7 bases. CDR3 size: 13 residues. CDR1 and CDR2 (germline): DFQATT, SNEGSKA (reference sequence). The trim removed 6 bases at V and 4 bases at J, leaving 9 bases unmatched. Here the CDR3 reads CSAKGQYDYEQYF. CDR3 in DNA: TGCAGTGCCAAGGGACAGTACGATTACGAGCAGTACTTC.

The chain recombines TRBV4-3 with TRBJ2-1; no definite D call. CDR3 length: 16 residues. V lost 0 bases, J lost 4 bases, and 13 bases lay in between. Germline CDR1 reads LGHNA; CDR2 reads YSLEER. CDR3 nucleotide sequence: TGCGCCAGCAGCCAAGAATCAGGTGCCTTATACAATGAGCAGTTCTTC. It codes for CASSQESGALYNEQFF.

This sequence joins TRBV29-1 and TRBJ2-7; weak D call: TRBD2 (5 bases). V was cut by 7 bases and J by 4 bases, with 17 bases left in between. In germline, CDR1 is SQVTM, CDR2 ANQGSEA. This CDR3 is built from 13 residues. CDR3 amino acids: CSAAKRGAYEQYF. The CDR3, as DNA: TGCAGCGCCGCTAAACGGGGTGCATACGAGCAGTACTTC.

This clonotype is a singleton in its sample. The chain employs TRBV27 and TRBJ2-2; 8 nucleotides align to TRBD1. CDR3 size: 15 residues. V lost 4 bases, J lost 6 bases, and 7 bases stayed unmatched. Germline values: CDR1 MNHEY, CDR2 SMNVEV (reference sequence). The CDR3 reads CASSSTGAMAGELFF. The CDR3 DNA follows: TGTGCCAGCAGTTCGACAGGGGCGATGGCCGGGGAGCTGTTTTTT.

As to this clonotype: The junction shows a germline mismatch at one end, possibly a read error. The chain couples TRBV4-3 to TRBJ1-4, with D uncertain. Germline CDR1 and CDR2: LGHNA and YSLEER. This CDR3 is built from 15 residues. The CDR3 sequence: CASSRGKGTNEKLLF. The CDR3 DNA is TGCGCCAGCAGCCGGGGAAAGGGTACTAATGAAAAACTGCTTTTT.

CDR3 nucleotides: TGTGCCAGCAGCCTTGACAGGGAGAGAGAAGCTTTCTTT. Its protein is CASSLDREREAFF. The chain couples TRBV9 to TRBJ1-1, with 7 bases fitting TRBD1. Germline V CDR1 and CDR2: SGDLS, YYNGEE. V shed 4 bases and J 8 bases; nucleotides not matched to a gene: 8. CDR3 length: 13 residues.

The chain employs TRBV6-5 and TRBJ2-2; 7 bases fit TRBD1. This CDR3 has 15 residues. Germline CDR1 MNHEY, CDR2 SVGAGI. Unmatched junction bases numbered 5, after V lost 6 bases and J lost 1 base. The CDR3 nucleotides read TGTGCCAGCAGCGTCGACAGGGAGAACACCGGGGAGCTGTTTTTT. It is translated as CASSVDRENTGELFF.

The chain carries TRBV5-1 and TRBJ1-4; TRBD1 might be the D (5 bases). Trimming took 5 bases from V and 7 from J, leaving 18 bases between them. This CDR3 is 15 amino acids long. Germline V lookup: CDR1 SGHRS, CDR2 YFSETQ. The CDR3 DNA follows: TGCGCCAGCAGTGAGTGGGGCGACGGAGGTGAAAAACTGTTTTTT. Translation: CASSEWGDGGEKLFF.

Here the CDR3 reads CASSAEEGPTYEQYF. In DNA form, the CDR3 reads TGCGCCAGCAGCGCCGAAGAGGGCCCCACCTACGAGCAGTACTTC. The rearrangement links TRBV4-3 to TRBJ2-7, with a weak D call TRBD2 (5 bases). Germline CDR1 and CDR2: LGHNA and YSLEER. V lost 5 bases and J lost 2, with 16 bases in between. CDR3 size: 15 residues.

This rearrangement joins TRBV25-1 to TRBJ1-1; weak D call: TRBD1 (6 bases). The CDR3 covers 15 residues. Germline V CDR1 and CDR2: MGHDK, SYGVNS. V was cut by 3 bases and J by 2 bases, with 13 bases left in between. The CDR3 loop is CASSEAGTKNTEAFF. The CDR3 DNA reads as TGTGCCAGCAGTGAGGCCGGGACAAAAAACACTGAAGCTTTCTTT.

CDR3 sequence (DNA): TGCAGTGCTAGAGATCTTAGCGCGGCCTACGAGCAGTACTTC. Residues: CSARDLSAAYEQYF. The chain is built from TRBV20-1 and TRBJ2-7, with a weak D call TRBD2 (5 bases). This CDR3 comprises 14 residues. Germline V lookup: CDR1 DFQATT, CDR2 SNEGSKA (reference sequence). V lost 0 bases, J lost 2 bases, and 11 bases lay in between.

The J gene is TRBJ1-5, the V gene TRBV6-1, with D unclear. V lost 4 bases and J lost 2, with 12 bases in between. The CDR3 loop spans 15 amino acids. Looked up from germline, CDR1 is MNHNS and CDR2 is SASEGT. In DNA, the CDR3 is TGTGCCAGCAGTGCAGACCCGGGCGGCAATCAGCCCCAGCATTTT. Translation: CASSADPGGNQPQHF.

V and J are TRBV28 and TRBJ2-1; TRBD2 aligns across 9 bases. V dropped 1 base and J dropped 6; count of bases not matched to a gene: 10. The CDR3 is 17 residues long. Germline CDR1 reads MDHEN; CDR2 reads SYDVKM. The CDR3 nucleotides are TGTGCCAGCAGTTTATCTTTCGCGACTAGCGGACTCAATGAGCAGTTCTTC. As protein: CASSLSFATSGLNEQFF.

The genes are TRBV11-2 and TRBJ1-5; 8 positions match TRBD1. The CDR3 sequence is 15 residues long. V lost 7 bases, J lost 0 bases, and 5 bases stayed unmatched. CDR1 is SGHAT, CDR2 FQNNGV, per germline. CDR3 amino acids: CASTPDRASNQPQHF. In DNA form, the CDR3 reads TGTGCCAGCACCCCGGACAGGGCTAGCAATCAGCCCCAGCATTTT.

The J gene is TRBJ2-1, the V gene TRBV4-2; D is unclear. Trimming removed 0 bases at V and 0 bases at J, with 9 bases between. The CDR3 loop spans 16 amino acids. Germline lookup yields CDR1 LGHNA and CDR2 YNFKEQ. As DNA, the CDR3 is TGTGCCAGCAGCCAAGATGGCGAGAGCTCCTACAATGAGCAGTTCTTC. Encoded protein: CASSQDGESSYNEQFF.

This chain connects TRBV28 to TRBJ2-1; 7 nucleotides align to TRBD2. The CDR3 runs 14 residues. The V gene's germline CDR1 is MDHEN and CDR2 SYDVKM. Trimming cost V 4 bases and J 6 bases; bases outside gene matches: 6. CDR3 coding DNA: TGTGCCAGCAGTTACGCGGGAGAGAGCAATGAGCAGTTCTTC. Translated: CASSYAGESNEQFF.

The J gene is TRBJ1-2, the V gene TRBV27; D gene unclear. Trimming pared 3 bases from V and 4 bases from J, leaving 9 bases between. This CDR3 is 13 amino acids long. In germline, CDR1 is MNHEY, CDR2 SMNVEV (reference sequence). The CDR3: CASSFAGGYGYTF. DNA for the CDR3: TGTGCCAGCAGTTTTGCCGGCGGCTATGGCTACACCTTC.

V is TRBV12-3 or TRBV12-4 and J is TRBJ2-5, with D perhaps TRBD1 or TRBD2 (5 bases each). There are 20 residues in the CDR3. V was pared by 4 bases and J by 2 bases, with 29 bases between. The CDR3 coding sequence is TGTGCCAGCAGTTCGCCCTACTCGGGGCTGGGGCGGGCCGATCAAGAGACCCAGTACTTC. Protein sequence: CASSSPYSGLGRADQETQYF.

The chain carries TRBV4-3 and TRBJ1-2, with no clear D. CDR3 length: 15 amino acids. V was shortened by 0 bases and J by 2 bases, with 10 bases between the two germline ends. Germline lookup yields CDR1 LGHNA and CDR2 YSLEER. The CDR3 loop reads CASSQDRWWNYGYTF. The DNA for the CDR3 is TGCGCCAGCAGCCAAGATCGTTGGTGGAACTATGGCTACACCTTC.

A few counts support this clonotype. The chain employs TRBV6-5 and TRBJ1-2; D is possibly TRBD1 (5 bases). Germline CDR1 reads MNHEY; CDR2 reads SVGAGI. Between the trimmed V and J ends, which lost 5 bases and 5 bases, there was a span of 9 bases. The CDR3 extends over 12 amino acids. CDR3 in amino acids: CASSTGGYGYTF. The CDR3 bases are TGTGCCAGCAGTACCGGGGGTTATGGCTACACCTTC.

J is TRBJ1-1 and V is TRBV7-2; TRBD1 aligns across 8 bases. Germline CDR1 and CDR2: SGHTA and FQGNSA. The CDR3 loop spans 12 amino acids. The V segment lost 5 bases and the J segment 8 bases; nucleotides outside the gene matches: 4. The CDR3 sequence is CASSRTGTEAFF. Here the CDR3 DNA reads TGTGCCAGCAGCCGGACAGGGACCGAAGCTTTCTTT.

This rearrangement joins TRBV4-3 to TRBJ2-5, with 8 bases matching TRBD2. Germline V gene lookup returns CDR1 LGHNA and CDR2 YSLEER. The CDR3 has 15 residues. V gave up 0 bases and J gave up 5 bases; unmatched junction bases: 5. CDR3 nucleotides: TGCGCCAGCAGCCAAGATGGCGGGGGGCAGGAGACCCAGTACTTC. Amino acid sequence: CASSQDGGGQETQYF.

The chain has TRBV4-1 and TRBJ1-5, with unresolved D. This CDR3 is built from 14 residues. The V end was cut by 1 base, the J end by 7 bases, with 11 bases between. Germline CDR1 and CDR2: MGHRA and YSYEKL. The CDR3 is CASSQGRGSQPQHF. CDR3 DNA: TGCGCCAGCAGCCAAGGTCGGGGATCCCAGCCCCAGCATTTT.

This clonotype has just one count. The V and J genes are TRBV2 and TRBJ2-4; D not resolved. V lost 8 bases and J lost 9, with 8 bases in between. This CDR3 contains 10 residues. Germline V CDR1 and CDR2: SNHLY, FYNNEI. The CDR3 bases are TGTGCCAGCGATGCCGGCATTCAGTACTTC. Amino acid sequence: CASDAGIQYF. Using reference TRBV2 and TRBJ2-4 for the parts outside the CDR3, the full variable domain is EPEVTQTPSHQVTQMGQEVILRCVPISNHLYFYWYRQILGQKVEFLVSFYNNEISEKSEIFDDQFSVERPDGSNFTLKIRSTKLEDSAMYFCASDAGIQYFGAGTRLSVL.

The chain employs TRBV6-5 and TRBJ1-2; D is unresolved. The length of the CDR3 is 13 residues. The V end lost 6 bases, the J end lost 7 bases, and 15 bases lay between the germline ends. Germline loops: CDR1 MNHEY, CDR2 SVGAGI. This chain's CDR3 is CASSPDSFSGYTF. For the CDR3, the DNA is TGTGCCAGCAGCCCCGACTCCTTCTCTGGCTACACCTTC.

This clonotype was recorded a few times. The rearrangement uses TRBV11-2 and TRBJ1-1, with D tentatively TRBD1 (6 bases). Germline lookup yields CDR1 SGHAT and CDR2 FQNNGV. There are 16 residues in the CDR3. V dropped 5 bases and J dropped 0 bases, with 16 bases sitting between them. This chain's CDR3 is CASSTGYGQLNTEAFF. The CDR3, as DNA: TGTGCCAGCAGCACAGGGTACGGACAGTTGAACACTGAAGCTTTCTTT.

The chain is built from TRBV7-8 and TRBJ2-7, with 7 bases that match TRBD2. Germline V gene sequence: CDR1 SGHVS, CDR2 FQNEAQ. CDR3 size: 17 residues. Trimming at V came to 3 bases and at J to 0 bases, leaving 11 bases not matched to a gene. The CDR3, as DNA: TGTGCCAGCAGCTTGGTAGGGTCGCGGGAGTTCTCCTACGAGCAGTACTTC. Amino acid sequence: CASSLVGSREFSYEQYF.